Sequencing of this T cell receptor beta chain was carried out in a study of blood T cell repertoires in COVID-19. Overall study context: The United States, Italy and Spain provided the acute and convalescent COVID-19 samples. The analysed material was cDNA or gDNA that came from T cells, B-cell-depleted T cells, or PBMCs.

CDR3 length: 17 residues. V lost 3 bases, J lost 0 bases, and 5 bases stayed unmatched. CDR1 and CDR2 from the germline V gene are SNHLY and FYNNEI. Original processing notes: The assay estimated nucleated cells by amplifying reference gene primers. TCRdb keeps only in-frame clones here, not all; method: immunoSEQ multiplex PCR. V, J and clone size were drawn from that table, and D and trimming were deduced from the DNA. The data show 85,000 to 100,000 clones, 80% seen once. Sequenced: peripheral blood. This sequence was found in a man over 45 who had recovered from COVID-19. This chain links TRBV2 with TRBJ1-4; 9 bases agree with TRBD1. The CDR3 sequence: CASSDFRQGATNEKLFF. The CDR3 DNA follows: TGTGCCAGCAGTGATTTTCGACAGGGGGCAACTAATGAAAAACTGTTTTTT.